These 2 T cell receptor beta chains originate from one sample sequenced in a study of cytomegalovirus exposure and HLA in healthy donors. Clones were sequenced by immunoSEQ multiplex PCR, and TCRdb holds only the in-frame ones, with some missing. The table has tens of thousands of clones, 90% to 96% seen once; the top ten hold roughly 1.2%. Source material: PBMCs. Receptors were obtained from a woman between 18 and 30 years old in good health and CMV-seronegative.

CDR3 sequence: CASSPRTSGSNEQFF. In DNA, the CDR3 is TGTGCCAGCAGCCCCCGGACTAGCGGGAGTAATGAGCAGTTCTTC. This sequence joins TRBV7-8 and TRBJ2-1; 13 positions agree with TRBD2. The CDR3 totals 15 residues. V was pared by 5 bases and J by 7 bases, with 5 bases of the junction left unmatched. CDR1 and CDR2 (germline): SGHVS, FQNEAQ.

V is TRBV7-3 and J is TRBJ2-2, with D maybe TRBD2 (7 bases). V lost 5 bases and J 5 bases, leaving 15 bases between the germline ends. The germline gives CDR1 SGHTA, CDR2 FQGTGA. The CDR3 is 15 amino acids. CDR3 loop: CASSPGGPGTGELFF. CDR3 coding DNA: TGTGCCAGCAGCCCCGGGGGGCCGGGGACCGGGGAGCTGTTTTTT.